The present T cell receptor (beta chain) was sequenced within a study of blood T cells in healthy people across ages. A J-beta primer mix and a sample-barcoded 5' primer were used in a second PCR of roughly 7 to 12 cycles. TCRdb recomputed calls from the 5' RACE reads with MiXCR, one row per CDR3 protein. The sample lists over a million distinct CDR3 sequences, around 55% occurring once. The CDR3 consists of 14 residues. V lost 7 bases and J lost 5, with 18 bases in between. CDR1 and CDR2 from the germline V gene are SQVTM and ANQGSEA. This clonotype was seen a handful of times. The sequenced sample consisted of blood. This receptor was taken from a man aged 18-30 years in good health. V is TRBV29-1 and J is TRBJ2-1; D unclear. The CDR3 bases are TGCAGCGCCGAGCACTCGACGCAAAACAATGAGCAGTTCTTC. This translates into CSAEHSTQNNEQFF.